Following are 8 T cell receptor beta chains from one sample sequenced in a study of shared clonotypes between healthy human individuals. TCRdb's table, derived via immunoSEQ multiplex PCR, lists solely in-frame clones and lacks some. The repertoire consists of about 2,500,000 clones, with approximately 90% occurring once and the leading ten covering over 0.12%. Sequences were obtained from naive CD4+ T cells sorted from blood. The sample's subset: CD45RA+ positively selected. The receptors come from a man in his late teens or twenties in good health.

This chain uses TRBV11-2 with TRBJ2-4, with D uncertain. The CDR3 spans 16 residues. Trimming took off 1 base at V and 0 bases at J, with 10 bases between the two ends. Germline lookup yields CDR1 SGHAT and CDR2 FQNNGV. The CDR3 DNA reads as TGTGCCAGCAGCTTAGGGCAGACCCTAGCCAAAAACATTCAGTACTTC. This sequence encodes CASSLGQTLAKNIQYF.

This chain connects TRBV5-5 to TRBJ2-2; D uncertain. CDR3 length: 15 residues. CDR1 is SGHKS and CDR2 is YYEKEE in the germline V gene (reference sequence). Trimming left V 2 bases short and J 0 bases short, with 8 bases between. CDR3 bases: TGTGCCAGCAGCTTCTGGCCCCCGAACACCGGGGAGCTGTTTTTT. Amino acids: CASSFWPPNTGELFF.

The chain uses TRBV27 and TRBJ1-2, with 7 bases that match TRBD1. Germline V gene data show CDR1 as MNHEY and CDR2 as SMNVEV (reference sequence). This CDR3 is 13 amino acids long. Trimming removed 3 bases from V and 8 bases from J; junction bases left unmatched: 6. CDR3 in amino acids: CASSFRGGEGYTF. In nucleotides, the CDR3 is TGTGCCAGCAGTTTTAGAGGGGGCGAAGGCTACACCTTC.

In the case of this clone: The identical CDR3 is also encoded by other nucleotide sequences in the sample. This chain links TRBV7-2 with TRBJ2-7; D is unresolved. The V gene lost 5 bases and the J gene lost 7 bases, with 12 bases spanning the gap. This CDR3 spans 12 amino acids. CDR1 SGHTA and CDR2 FQGNSA come from the germline V gene. This CDR3 is CASSPRTGEQYF. As DNA, the CDR3 is TGTGCCAGCAGCCCAAGGACGGGTGAGCAGTACTTC.

Remarks on this clone: Other DNA sequences of this sample code for an identical CDR3. The CDR3 DNA reads TGTGCCAGCAGCTCGACTAGCGGAACTAGCACAGATACGCAGTATTTT. Its translation is CASSSTSGTSTDTQYF. The chain has TRBV7-2 and TRBJ2-3; TRBD2 aligns across 9 bases. CDR3 length: 16 amino acids. The ends lost 4 bases at V and 0 bases at J; junction bases unmatched: 5. Germline CDR1 reads SGHTA; CDR2 reads FQGNSA. The full variable domain, in which reference TRBV7-2 and TRBJ2-3 provide the parts outside the CDR3, is GAGVSQSPSNKVTEKGKDVELRCDPISGHTALYWYRQSLGQGLEFLIYFQGNSAPDKSGLPSDRFSAERTGGSVSTLTIQRTQQEDSAVYLCASSSTSGTSTDTQYFGPGTRLTVL.

The chain recombines TRBV7-9 with TRBJ2-2; D is perhaps TRBD1 (6 bases). Germline V CDR1 and CDR2: SEHNR, FQNEAQ (reference sequence). The V end was cut by 6 bases, the J end by 4 bases, with 18 bases between. The CDR3 contains 16 residues. CDR3 in DNA: TGTGCCAGCAGGAGGGGACAAAGGGCGGGCACCGGGGAGCTGTTTTTT. This translates into CASRRGQRAGTGELFF.

This clone came up a few times. This chain's CDR3 is CASSISAGRNSQPQHF. DNA of the CDR3: TGTGCCAGTAGTATAAGCGCAGGGCGGAACAGCCAGCCCCAGCATTTT. V is TRBV19 and J is TRBJ1-5; possibly TRBD1 for D (5 bases). The germline V and J ends were trimmed by 2 bases and 7 bases, with 18 bases remaining between them. Per the germline V gene, CDR1 is LNHDA and CDR2 is SQIVND (reference sequence). CDR3 length equals 16 residues.

In regard to this clone: The identical CDR3 is also encoded by other nucleotide sequences in the sample. This chain uses TRBV19 with TRBJ1-5, with unresolved D. Germline V gene data show CDR1 as LNHDA and CDR2 as SQIVND (reference sequence). The CDR3 has 13 amino acids. The V and J ends lost 3 bases and 7 bases respectively, with 10 bases between them. In DNA, the CDR3 is TGTGCCAGTAGTATCCTGCGAGGACAGCCCCAGCATTTT. Residues: CASSILRGQPQHF.